The 32 T cell receptor beta chains reported below all come from one sample, sequenced in a study of response to subunit inactivated influenza vaccine listed by TCRdb under 2018. Libraries came from RT-PCR. TCRdb records Illumina HiSeq 2500 as the sequencer. TCRdb cleaned the public reads at Q25 with fastp, built clones with MiXCR and kept in-frame beta chains. Entries are consolidated by CDR3 protein sequence, retaining the most common genes and DNA. The sample data list 450,000 to 600,000 distinct CDR3 sequences, and more than 15% of these were observed just once. Less than 4% of the sample is in the top ten clones. This material consisted of CD4+ T cells sorted from PBMCs, taken approximately 25 months after vaccination. These TCRs come from a man aged 45-69 years who received an inactivated influenza vaccine. Donor details come from another sample of the same person, matched by shared clones.

This clonotype was recorded at least ten times. V and J are TRBV14 and TRBJ1-1; D possibly corresponds to TRBD1 (6 bases). The V gene lost 2 bases and the J gene lost 7 bases, with 11 bases spanning the gap. Looked up from germline, CDR1 is SGHDN and CDR2 is FVKESK. The CDR3 consists of 13 residues. CDR3 coding DNA: TGTGCCAGCAGCCAATGGGGGGCTTATGAAGCTTTCTTT. Translation: CASSQWGAYEAFF. Full variable domain (remainder filled in from reference TRBV14 and TRBJ1-1): EAGVTQFPSHSVIEKGQTVTLRCDPISGHDNLYWYRRVMGKEIKFLLHFVKESKQDESGMPNNRFLAERTGGTYSTLKVQPAELEDSGVYFCASSQWGAYEAFFGQGTRLTVV.

The chain employs TRBV4-2 and TRBJ2-4, with 7 positions matching TRBD1. Germline CDR1 and CDR2: LGHNA and YNFKEQ. The CDR3 runs to 13 residues. The J segment lost 12 bases and the V segment lost 0 bases, leaving 5 bases of the junction unmatched. The CDR3 DNA reads as TGTGCCAGCAGCCAAGATCTCCGGGACAGTCAGTACTTC. As protein: CASSQDLRDSQYF.

This clonotype was seen only a few times. The V call is TRBV6-5, the J call TRBJ2-5; a weak D match, TRBD2 (6 bases). The germline V gene encodes CDR1 MNHEY and CDR2 SVGAGI. The CDR3 spans 13 residues. V lost 2 bases and J 7 bases, leaving 11 bases between the germline ends. As DNA, the CDR3 is TGTGCCAGCAGTTACAATGGGGGGAGGACCCAGTACTTC. As protein: CASSYNGGRTQYF.

The J gene is TRBJ2-3, the V gene TRBV5-1, with TRBD2 identical over 8 bases. Germline CDR1 SGHRS, CDR2 YFSETQ. There are 15 residues in the CDR3. The trim removed 0 bases at V and 4 bases at J, leaving 4 bases unmatched. For the CDR3, the DNA is TGCGCCAGCAGCTTGGTAGCGGGGCGGGCAGATACGCAGTATTTT. This translates into CASSLVAGRADTQYF.

Only a few counts were recorded for this clonotype. The chain uses TRBV7-2 and TRBJ2-3; TRBD1 or TRBD2 may be the D gene (6 bases each). The CDR3 contains 15 residues. The ends were cut back, 0 bases at V and 7 bases at J, with 14 bases in the middle. Germline V gene lookup returns CDR1 SGHTA and CDR2 FQGNSA. This CDR3 reads CASSLAGGHQNTQYF. CDR3 DNA sequence: TGTGCCAGCAGCTTAGCGGGGGGACATCAAAATACGCAGTATTTT. Full variable domain (outside the CDR3, taken from reference TRBV7-2 and TRBJ2-3): GAGVSQSPSNKVTEKGKDVELRCDPISGHTALYWYRQSLGQGLEFLIYFQGNSAPDKSGLPSDRFSAERTGGSVSTLTIQRTQQEDSAVYLCASSLAGGHQNTQYFGPGTRLTVL.

The J gene is TRBJ2-1, the V gene TRBV20-1; possibly TRBD2 for D (7 bases). Germline V gene data show CDR1 as DFQATT and CDR2 as SNEGSKA (reference sequence). V was shortened by 3 bases and J by 6 bases, with 18 bases between the two germline ends. This CDR3 has 15 amino acids. The CDR3 loop reads CSASRQGTIINEQFF. CDR3 in DNA: TGCAGTGCTAGTCGTCAGGGGACTATTATCAATGAGCAGTTCTTC.

This clonotype was detected ten times or more. The chain links TRBV4-3 to TRBJ2-1; D call uncertain. V lost 4 bases to trimming and J lost 6 bases, with 10 bases between them. CDR1 LGHNA and CDR2 YSLEER come from the germline V gene. CDR3 length: 13 amino acids. The CDR3: CASSPRVLNEQFF. In nucleotides, the CDR3 is TGCGCCAGCAGCCCCCGTGTCCTCAATGAGCAGTTCTTC.

This clonotype has just a few counts. A much larger clonotype is one base distant, so this may be a read error. The chain couples TRBV15 to TRBJ1-5, with D unclear. Germline lookup yields CDR1 LNHNV and CDR2 YYDKDF (reference sequence). This CDR3 has 15 amino acids. Trimming pared 0 bases from V and 0 bases from J, leaving 6 bases between. This CDR3 is CATSRDLGSNQPQHF. The CDR3 DNA reads TGTGCCACCAGCAGAGATCTGGGTAGCAATCAGCCCCAGCATTTT.

In its sample, this clonotype was seen a few times. The chain uses TRBV6-1 and TRBJ2-1; weak D call: TRBD1 (7 bases). Germline CDR1 and CDR2: MNHNS and SASEGT. This CDR3 contains 17 residues. Trimming left V 0 bases short and J 5 bases short, with 17 bases between. DNA for the CDR3: TGTGCCAGCAGTGAAGCGGGTCGGAGGGGGCGCGACAATGAGCAGTTCTTC. Protein: CASSEAGRRGRDNEQFF.

At least ten counts were recorded for this clonotype. V usage is TRBV5-1 and J usage is TRBJ2-5; the match to TRBD1 covers 9 bases. Germline V lookup: CDR1 SGHRS, CDR2 YFSETQ. V gave up 3 bases and J gave up 1 base; unmatched junction bases: 7. CDR3 length: 16 residues. The CDR3 nucleotides read TGCGCCAGCAGCTGGAGGGGACAGGGCACCCAAGAGACCCAGTACTTC. This encodes CASSWRGQGTQETQYF. Variable domain in full (rest from reference TRBV5-1 and TRBJ2-5): KAGVTQTPRYLIKTRGQQVTLSCSPISGHRSVSWYQQTPGQGLQFLFEYFSETQRNKGNFPGRFSGRQFSNSRSEMNVSTLELGDSALYLCASSWRGQGTQETQYFGPGTRLLVL.

This clonotype was seen a few times. This chain uses TRBV10-3 with TRBJ2-1; tentatively, D is TRBD2 (5 bases). Deletions cut 2 bases from V and 2 bases from J, with 10 bases between. CDR3 length: 15 amino acids. Germline V gene data show CDR1 as ENHRY and CDR2 as SYGVKD. CDR3 sequence: CAISEASLAYNEQFF. Here the CDR3 DNA reads TGTGCCATCAGTGAGGCTAGCCTTGCCTACAATGAGCAGTTCTTC.

The table lists this clonotype with a few counts. The CDR3 region is CATSEGGRGGKEKLFF. CDR3 DNA: TGTGCCACCAGTGAAGGTGGGAGAGGGGGAAAAGAAAAACTGTTTTTT. The V call is TRBV24-1, the J call TRBJ1-4, with a possible D match to TRBD1 (6 bases). V was trimmed by 4 bases and J by 8 bases, leaving 19 bases between them. The CDR3 spans 16 residues. CDR1 is KGHDR and CDR2 is SFDVKD in the germline V gene.

In its sample, this clonotype was seen a few times. CDR3 in amino acids: CATAGVDTGELFF. The CDR3 DNA reads as TGTGCCACAGCGGGGGTTGACACCGGGGAGCTGTTTTTT. This chain uses TRBV6-2 or TRBV6-3 with TRBJ2-2; 8 nucleotides line up with TRBD2. Germline assignment: CDR1 MNHEY and CDR2 SVGEGT. The CDR3 runs 13 residues. The junction had 4 bases not matched to a gene; V was cut back by 10 bases and J by 3 bases.

This clonotype was seen more than once but under ten times. The rearrangement uses TRBV20-1 and TRBJ2-7; TRBD1 agrees at 7 bases. Trimming removed 0 bases from V and 2 bases from J; junction bases left unmatched: 4. Germline CDR1 DFQATT, CDR2 SNEGSKA (reference sequence). This CDR3 spans 14 amino acids. The CDR3 region has the DNA TGCAGTGCTAGAGATTTGCAGGGGGCCTACGAGCAGTACTTC. It yields the protein CSARDLQGAYEQYF.

This clonotype was counted a few times. The chain couples TRBV29-1 to TRBJ1-2; D is uncertain. The length of the CDR3 is 13 residues. Trimming stripped 4 bases from V and 5 bases from J, with 14 bases between. Germline lookup yields CDR1 SQVTM and CDR2 ANQGSEA. Here the CDR3 DNA reads TGCAGCGTTGGGGCCTTGACATATTATGGCTACACCTTC. It yields the protein CSVGALTYYGYTF.

V usage is TRBV7-9 and J usage is TRBJ2-5; D assignment may be TRBD1 or TRBD2 (5 bases each). The V gene's germline CDR1 is SEHNR and CDR2 FQNEAQ (reference sequence). V was cut by 5 bases and J by 2 bases, with 18 bases left in between. This CDR3 has 16 residues. CDR3 sequence reads: CASSAASGTGQETQYF. In DNA, the CDR3 is TGTGCCAGCAGCGCCGCGTCCGGGACGGGACAAGAGACCCAGTACTTC.

The rearrangement links TRBV12-3 or TRBV12-4 to TRBJ2-2, with TRBD1 matching 7 bases. There are 16 residues in the CDR3. The V segment lost 7 bases and the J segment 5 bases; nucleotides outside the gene matches: 13. CDR3 loop: CASISPLRDRTGELFF. The DNA for the CDR3 is TGTGCCAGCATTTCACCCCTCCGGGACAGAACCGGGGAGCTGTTTTTT.

A few counts support this clonotype. The gene calls are TRBV6-5 and TRBJ2-6; D ambiguous. Germline V gene lookup returns CDR1 MNHEY and CDR2 SVGAGI. V was pared by 2 bases and J by 1 base, with 6 bases between. This CDR3 has 15 residues. Written as DNA, the CDR3 is TGTGCCAGCAGTTACGACTCTTCTGGGGCCAACGTCCTGACTTTC. It encodes CASSYDSSGANVLTF.

V usage is TRBV9 and J usage is TRBJ1-1; a possible D gene is TRBD1 (6 bases). Germline CDR1 SGDLS, CDR2 YYNGEE. The CDR3 has 14 residues. V gave up 3 bases and J gave up 2 bases, with 11 bases separating them. CDR3 nucleotide sequence: TGTGCCAGCAGCGCAAGGACAGAAAACACTGAAGCTTTCTTT. Translation: CASSARTENTEAFF.

This clonotype has more than one count but fewer than ten. The chain uses TRBV7-2 and TRBJ1-3; D remains unclear. Germline CDR1 and CDR2: SGHTA and FQGNSA. The CDR3 extends over 16 amino acids. Trimming cost V 3 bases and J 0 bases, with 12 bases left between them. CDR3 bases: TGTGCCAGCAGCTTGAGACCCCTCACCTCTGGAAACACCATATATTTT. This sequence encodes CASSLRPLTSGNTIYF.

The genes are TRBV20-1 and TRBJ2-7, with D perhaps TRBD1 or TRBD2 (5 bases each). This CDR3 is 13 amino acids long. V shed 4 bases and J shed 3 bases, with 13 bases lying between them. Germline V gene data show CDR1 as DFQATT and CDR2 as SNEGSKA (reference sequence). CDR3 in amino acids: CSAIGDHNYEQYF. The DNA of the CDR3 is TGCAGTGCTATCGGGGACCATAACTACGAGCAGTACTTC.

The chain recombines TRBV10-3 with TRBJ1-2; possibly TRBD1 for D (6 bases). The CDR3 totals 16 residues. V lost 3 bases to trimming and J lost 3 bases, with 17 bases between them. In germline, CDR1 is ENHRY, CDR2 SYGVKD. The chain's CDR3 is CAISEVRGSGDYGYTF. The CDR3 DNA reads TGTGCCATCAGTGAAGTCAGGGGTAGTGGGGACTATGGCTACACCTTC.

This clonotype was seen a few times. The V and J genes are TRBV20-1 and TRBJ2-7, with D possibly being TRBD1 (5 bases). Germline V gives CDR1 DFQATT, CDR2 SNEGSKA (reference sequence). The CDR3 covers 12 residues. With 3 bases removed from V and 7 bases from J, the gap between germline ends came to 13 bases. CDR3 region: CSASLIRQEQYF. The DNA for the CDR3 is TGCAGTGCTAGCCTTATCCGACAGGAGCAGTACTTC.

The table lists this clonotype with a few counts. The rearrangement links TRBV10-3 to TRBJ1-1, with D tentatively TRBD1 (6 bases). In germline, CDR1 is ENHRY, CDR2 SYGVKD. This CDR3 is 13 amino acids long. Trimming took 7 bases from V and 4 from J, leaving 13 bases between them. The CDR3 spells CAIKGGAGTEAFF. CDR3 nucleotides: TGTGCCATCAAGGGGGGGGCGGGCACTGAAGCTTTCTTT.

This chain links TRBV9 with TRBJ2-3; the D gene is possibly TRBD1 (5 bases). V shed 4 bases and J shed 0 bases, with 15 bases lying between them. Germline CDR1 SGDLS, CDR2 YYNGEE. This CDR3 comprises 16 residues. DNA for the CDR3: TGTGCCAGCAGCACCGTGGGTGGGGCCAGCACAGATACGCAGTATTTT. Residues: CASSTVGGASTDTQYF. Full variable domain (remainder filled in from reference TRBV9 and TRBJ2-3): DSGVTQTPKHLITATGQRVTLRCSPRSGDLSVYWYQQSLDQGLQFLIQYYNGEERAKGNILERFSAQQFPDLHSELNLSSLELGDSALYFCASSTVGGASTDTQYFGPGTRLTVL.

This rearrangement joins TRBV7-8 to TRBJ1-2, with no clear D. The germline V gene encodes CDR1 SGHVS and CDR2 FQNEAQ. The CDR3 totals 15 residues. Trimming stripped 5 bases from V and 1 base from J, with 14 bases between. CDR3 nucleotide sequence: TGTGCCAGCAGCCCAGTCGACCTCTTTAACTATGGCTACACCTTC. Its protein is CASSPVDLFNYGYTF.

This clonotype appeared many times. The J gene is TRBJ2-2, the V gene TRBV7-9, with 10 bases aligning to TRBD2. This CDR3 comprises 13 residues. J was trimmed by 7 bases and V by 8 bases; bases with no gene match: 4. Looked up from germline, CDR1 is SEHNR and CDR2 is FQNEAQ (reference sequence). CDR3 bases: TGTGCCAGCTCGAGACTAGCGGGCGGGGAGCTGTTTTTT. It specifies CASSRLAGGELFF.

This clonotype was seen ten or more times. The rearrangement joins TRBV9 to TRBJ2-1; the match to TRBD2 covers 9 bases. The CDR3 loop spans 15 amino acids. The J segment lost 0 bases and the V segment lost 2 bases, leaving 0 bases of the junction unmatched. Looked up from germline, CDR1 is SGDLS and CDR2 is YYNGEE. In nucleotides, the CDR3 is TGTGCCAGCAGCGTTAGCGGGAGCTCCTACAATGAGCAGTTCTTC. Amino acid sequence: CASSVSGSSYNEQFF.

J is TRBJ1-2 and V is TRBV2, with D possibly being TRBD1 (5 bases). The CDR3 spans 16 residues. Germline lookup yields CDR1 SNHLY and CDR2 FYNNEI. Trimming pared 7 bases from V and 7 bases from J, leaving 25 bases between. DNA of the CDR3: TGTGCCAGCACCGAGGAATGGACATCTACAAGGGGTGGCTACACCTTC. It yields the protein CASTEEWTSTRGGYTF.

This clonotype was counted a few times. V gene TRBV7-2 combines with J gene TRBJ2-1, with 9 bases identical to TRBD2. CDR3 length: 15 residues. From germline, CDR1 is SGHTA and CDR2 FQGNSA. After removal of 5 bases from V and 7 bases from J, the junction contained 9 bases not matched to a gene. The CDR3 sequence is CASSRSSGEVNEQFF. The CDR3 DNA sequence: TGTGCCAGCAGCCGATCTAGCGGGGAGGTGAATGAGCAGTTCTTC. The variable domain in full, completed from reference TRBV7-2 and TRBJ2-1, reads GAGVSQSPSNKVTEKGKDVELRCDPISGHTALYWYRQSLGQGLEFLIYFQGNSAPDKSGLPSDRFSAERTGGSVSTLTIQRTQQEDSAVYLCASSRSSGEVNEQFFGPGTRLTVL.

This clonotype was observed a few times. The rearrangement links TRBV28 to TRBJ1-6, with D unresolved. CDR3 length equals 18 residues. Deletions cut 8 bases from V and 1 base from J, with 21 bases between. Per germline, CDR1 MDHEN and CDR2 SYDVKM. The CDR3 DNA reads as TGTGCCAGCGGATTAGGTTCCGCAGTGAGGTCCTATAATTCACCCCTCCACTTT. It yields the protein CASGLGSAVRSYNSPLHF.

By proportion, this clonotype is medium-sized. V gene TRBV12-3 or TRBV12-4 combines with J gene TRBJ2-1; TRBD2 matches 7 bases. V lost 5 bases, J lost 6 bases, and 7 bases stayed unmatched. The CDR3 runs to 14 residues. CDR3 sequence reads: CASSPGTTLNEQFF. The DNA of the CDR3 is TGTGCCAGCAGTCCGGGGACTACCCTCAATGAGCAGTTCTTC.